Listed below are T cell receptor beta chains from one sample, sequenced in a study of metastatic and nonmetastatic thyroid tumors. MiXCR was used by TCRdb to re-call the PCR reads. The sample holds tens of thousands of clones, under 35% seen once. The sample was blood. These receptor sequences come from a female donor with papillary thyroid cancer or a benign thyroid nodule (not recorded which). Some clones in this sample may be carry-over from other donors' samples. Each CDR3 is given with its conserved first and last residue. D genes are given only for firm matches. The size field is filled for only some rows; it gives once, few, many or a size class.

CASSCTGLGSYEQYF,TGTGCCAGCAGCTGTACTGGACTGGGCTCCTACGAGCAGTACTTC,.,.,TRBJ2-7,TRBV7-8
CASSPPSGVYEQYF,TGTGCCAGCTCACCACCTAGCGGGGTCTACGAGCAGTACTTC,.,TRBD2,TRBJ2-7,TRBV18
CASSQGQGGLVQPQHF,TGCGCCAGCAGCCAAGGTCAGGGGGGCTTAGTTCAGCCCCAGCATTTT,.,TRBD1,TRBJ1-5,TRBV4-1
CSALWSGLTDTQYF,TGCAGTGCTCTATGGTCGGGACTCACAGATACGCAGTATTTT,many,.,TRBJ2-3,TRBV20-1
CASSLQGIPSGANVLTF,TGTGCCAGCTCACTGCAGGGGATCCCTTCTGGGGCCAACGTCCTGACTTTC,.,.,TRBJ2-6,TRBV18
CASSRTSAAGELFF,TGTGCCAGCAGTCGGACTAGCGCGGCCGGGGAGCTGTTTTTT,few,TRBD2,TRBJ2-2,TRBV28
CASSRGYGYTF,TGTGCCAGCAGCCGGGGGTATGGCTACACCTTC,.,.,TRBJ1-2,TRBV3-1
CSAKDGTSTDTQYF,TGCAGTGCTAAGGACGGAACTAGCACAGATACGCAGTATTTT,many,.,TRBJ2-3,TRBV20-1
CSARDARLAGVYNEQFF,TGCAGTGCTAGAGATGCCCGACTAGCGGGAGTGTACAATGAGCAGTTCTTC,many,TRBD2,TRBJ2-1,TRBV20-1
CASSWGLAVTTDTQYF,TGTGCCAGCAGCTGGGGTTTAGCGGTAACCACAGATACGCAGTATTTT,few,.,TRBJ2-3,TRBV6-1
CASLDREALGEQYF,TGTGCCAGCCTTGACAGGGAAGCATTGGGAGAGCAGTACTTC,many,TRBD1,TRBJ2-7,TRBV6-4
CASSQAVAESYEQYF,TGTGCCAGCAGCCAAGCAGTAGCGGAATCCTACGAGCAGTACTTC,few,.,TRBJ2-7,TRBV4-2
CASSSEGAEAFF,TGTGCCAGCAGTTCGGAGGGGGCCGAAGCTTTCTTT,few,TRBD1,TRBJ1-1,TRBV6-9
CASSPASSGGAYEQYF,TGTGCCAGCAGCCCCGCCTCTAGCGGGGGGGCCTACGAGCAGTACTTC,.,TRBD2,TRBJ2-7,TRBV6-1
CASSLVRVGRTDTQYF,TGCGCCAGCAGCTTGGTCCGGGTGGGGCGGACAGATACGCAGTATTTT,many,.,TRBJ2-3,TRBV5-1
CAITGGTEAFF,TGTGCCATCACAGGGGGGACTGAAGCTTTCTTT,.,TRBD1,TRBJ1-1,TRBV6-1
CSARDLTSGGYEQYF,TGCAGTGCTAGAGATCTAACTAGCGGGGGCTACGAGCAGTACTTC,.,TRBD2,TRBJ2-7,TRBV20-1
CAISDPASKADTQYF,TGTGCCATCAGTGACCCGGCTAGCAAGGCAGATACGCAGTATTTT,.,.,TRBJ2-3,TRBV10-3
CASSFGGFTDTQYF,TGTGCCAGCAGCTTTGGAGGTTTCACAGATACGCAGTATTTT,many,.,TRBJ2-3,TRBV11-2
CASSPRRTDHTEAFF,TGTGCCAGCAGCCCTAGAAGGACGGATCACACTGAAGCTTTCTTT,.,.,TRBJ1-1,TRBV11-1
CASSSPGLSYGYTF,TGTGCCAGCAGCTCGCCGGGACTTAGCTATGGCTACACCTTC,medium-sized,.,TRBJ1-2,TRBV7-2
CASRTIAGGLTDTQYF,TGTGCCAGCAGGACCATAGCGGGCGGACTTACAGATACGCAGTATTTT,medium-sized,TRBD2,TRBJ2-3,TRBV6-1
CSARGVAGDINNEQFF,TGCAGTGCTAGAGGGGTAGCGGGGGACATTAACAATGAGCAGTTCTTC,.,TRBD2,TRBJ2-1,TRBV20-1
CASSTGGLTEAFF,TGCGCCAGCAGTACAGGGGGTTTAACTGAAGCTTTCTTT,many,TRBD1,TRBJ1-1,TRBV10-1
CASSPAGTGASGYTF,TGTGCCAGCAGCCCCGCCGGGACAGGGGCATCTGGCTACACCTTC,.,TRBD1,TRBJ1-2,TRBV11-3
CASSDSGGPDTQYF,TGTGCCAGCAGTGACTCGGGAGGGCCAGATACGCAGTATTTT,many,TRBD2,TRBJ2-3,TRBV6-4
CASSPGPGQGADTQYF,TGTGCCAGCAGTCCCGGACCGGGACAGGGAGCAGATACGCAGTATTTT,.,TRBD1,TRBJ2-3,TRBV6-1
CSAREAHRDRGRHGYTF,TGCAGTGCTAGAGAGGCCCACCGGGACAGGGGGCGACATGGCTACACCTTC,many,TRBD1,TRBJ1-2,TRBV20-1
CASSRWTSGLAKNIQYF,TGTGCCAGCAGTCGATGGACTAGCGGTTTAGCCAAAAACATTCAGTACTTC,.,TRBD2,TRBJ2-4,TRBV6-1
CATSDAPGTGGTEAFF,TGTGCCACCAGTGACGCCCCCGGGACAGGGGGCACTGAAGCTTTCTTT,few,TRBD1,TRBJ1-1,TRBV24-1
CASSSGGGYYEQYF,TGTGCCAGCAGTTCGGGGGGAGGCTACTACGAGCAGTACTTC,medium-sized,TRBD2,TRBJ2-7,TRBV28
CATKRGTGDSPLHF,TGTGCCACCAAAAGGGGCACCGGGGATTCACCCCTCCACTTT,.,.,TRBJ1-6,TRBV15
CASSLEGQGGTEAFF,TGTGCCAGCAGTTTAGAGGGGCAGGGTGGCACTGAAGCTTTCTTT,.,.,TRBJ1-1,TRBV28
CASSRRLSSYNEQFF,TGTGCCAGCAGCCGTCGATTATCCTCCTACAATGAGCAGTTCTTC,many,.,TRBJ2-1,TRBV7-9
CSVSGLGGTQYF,TGCAGCGTTTCAGGGCTAGGGGGGACCCAGTACTTC,many,.,TRBJ2-5,TRBV29-1
CSAYSLGAPRLEQYF,TGCAGTGCATATTCTCTCGGGGCCCCCAGACTCGAGCAGTACTTC,.,.,TRBJ2-7,TRBV20-1
CASSSWTLLASTDTQYF,TGTGCCAGCAGCTCCTGGACCCTACTAGCGAGCACAGATACGCAGTATTTT,many,TRBD2,TRBJ2-3,TRBV5-6
CAFRGGQGDTGELFF,TGTGCCTTCCGAGGGGGACAGGGGGACACCGGGGAGCTGTTTTTT,once,TRBD1,TRBJ2-2,TRBV30
CSARDPRGYTF,TGCAGTGCTAGAGATCCTCGTGGCTACACCTTC,many,.,TRBJ1-2,TRBV20-1
CASSLWEHASTDTQYF,TGTGCCAGCAGCTTGTGGGAGCATGCTAGCACAGATACGCAGTATTTT,many,.,TRBJ2-3,TRBV5-6
CASGVVGGPEVLHF,TGTGCCAGTGGGGTAGTAGGGGGTCCCGAGGTACTCCACTTT,.,.,TRBJ1-6,TRBV27
CASSSSRASYEQYF,TGTGCCAGCAGCTCGAGTAGGGCCTCCTACGAGCAGTACTTC,.,.,TRBJ2-7,TRBV11-1
CASSQGGGQNIQYF,TGTGCCAGCAGCCAAGGGGGAGGCCAAAACATTCAGTACTTC,many,.,TRBJ2-4,TRBV3-1
CASSSTRVRGARGGYTF,TGTGCCAGCAGTTCTACCAGGGTGAGGGGGGCCCGCGGTGGCTACACCTTC,medium-sized,.,TRBJ1-2,TRBV12-3/TRBV12-4
CSANSTDSPLHF,TGCAGTGCTAACTCCACCGATTCACCCCTCCACTTT,medium-sized,.,TRBJ1-6,TRBV20-1
CASSSPRGQENEKLFF,TGTGCCAGCAGCTCACCCCGGGGCCAGGAAAATGAAAAACTGTTTTTT,.,.,TRBJ1-4,TRBV11-2
CASRRTGNTVELFF,TGCGCCAGCAGGAGGACAGGGAATACCGTGGAGCTGTTTTTT,few,TRBD1,TRBJ2-2,TRBV10-2
CSARGGYTEAFF,TGCAGTGCTAGAGGGGGATACACTGAAGCTTTCTTT,.,.,TRBJ1-1,TRBV20-1
CASSLVEEYEQYF,TGTGCCAGCAGCTTAGTGGAGGAATACGAGCAGTACTTC,once,.,TRBJ2-7,TRBV7-8
CASGVRSAVTEAFF,TGTGCCAGCGGGGTAAGGTCTGCGGTCACTGAAGCTTTCTTT,.,.,TRBJ1-1,TRBV5-5
CACDGRTWNTEAFF,TGTGCCTGTGATGGGAGGACGTGGAACACTGAAGCTTTCTTT,.,.,TRBJ1-1,TRBV30
CASGSALGGQLQETQYF,TGTGCTAGTGGTTCCGCCCTCGGGGGTCAGCTCCAGGAGACCCAGTACTTC,medium-sized,.,TRBJ2-5,TRBV12-5
CASSPRGDGRKQFF,TGTGCCAGCAGCCCGCGGGGGGACGGTAGGAAGCAGTTCTTC,.,TRBD2,TRBJ2-1,TRBV3-1
CASSSSRIGTIYF,TGTGCCAGCAGTTCCAGTAGGATAGGCACCATATATTTT,.,.,TRBJ1-3,TRBV28